Listed below are T cell receptor beta chains from one sample, sequenced in a study of shared clonotypes between healthy human individuals. This table comes from immunoSEQ multiplex PCR, and its TCRdb copy is limited to in-frame clones, with some not included. This table has about 1,800,000 clones, 85% to 95% appearing once. Sequencing used naive CD8+ T cells sorted from blood. All receptors derive from a man aged 18 to 30 in good health. CDR3s leave out the opening cysteine and the closing phenylalanine or tryptophan. The order of the fields is V gene, CDR3 protein.

>TRBV2
ASSEKLAGVQDTQY
>TRBV23-1
ASSRKEGPS
>TRBV7-9
ASTTDSNYGYT
>TRBV28
ASSLATGHGYTEAF
>TRBV5-3
ARSPGEGQRGDSAKNIQY
>TRBV6-5
ASRLGWEQY
>TRBV6-6
ASSYGGGGQPQH
>TRBV7-7
ASTGTAGELF
>TRBV7-9
ASSLGRTDYEQY
>TRBV4-3
ASSPLAGGPSYEQY
>TRBV27
ASSITSGSSYNEQF